This TCR beta chain derives from a study of identical twins. Study-wide findings and caveats: The conclusions drew on cross-sectional statistical analysis instead of tracking the same donors.

From the 5' RACE reads, TCRdb called clonotypes with MiXCR, one entry per CDR3 protein. The table shows roughly 200,000 distinct CDR3 sequences, with roughly 15% occurring only once. Every sampled donor was Caucasian and healthy. This clonotype was counted a few times. Its antigen is unknown. Germline values: CDR1 SGHRS, CDR2 YFSETQ. CDR3 size: 16 residues. J was trimmed by 4 bases and V by 0 bases; bases with no gene match: 4. These data were also reused for a study on T cells expressing NK-cell markers. That work states: NKG2C+ dominant clonotypes from 5 or 6 donors made up about 1.0-7.0% of CD8+ T cells. The study left the HCMV specificity of expanded NKG2C+ T cell clones unresolved.

The sequencing sample was made of CD8+ T cells sorted from blood. V and J are TRBV5-1 and TRBJ2-3, with 11 bases lining up with TRBD2. This clonotype was sampled from a woman aged 18 to 35 in good health. This chain's CDR3 is CASSLEGLAVADTQYF. The CDR3 DNA follows: TGCGCCAGCAGCTTGGAGGGACTAGCGGTTGCAGATACGCAGTATTTT.